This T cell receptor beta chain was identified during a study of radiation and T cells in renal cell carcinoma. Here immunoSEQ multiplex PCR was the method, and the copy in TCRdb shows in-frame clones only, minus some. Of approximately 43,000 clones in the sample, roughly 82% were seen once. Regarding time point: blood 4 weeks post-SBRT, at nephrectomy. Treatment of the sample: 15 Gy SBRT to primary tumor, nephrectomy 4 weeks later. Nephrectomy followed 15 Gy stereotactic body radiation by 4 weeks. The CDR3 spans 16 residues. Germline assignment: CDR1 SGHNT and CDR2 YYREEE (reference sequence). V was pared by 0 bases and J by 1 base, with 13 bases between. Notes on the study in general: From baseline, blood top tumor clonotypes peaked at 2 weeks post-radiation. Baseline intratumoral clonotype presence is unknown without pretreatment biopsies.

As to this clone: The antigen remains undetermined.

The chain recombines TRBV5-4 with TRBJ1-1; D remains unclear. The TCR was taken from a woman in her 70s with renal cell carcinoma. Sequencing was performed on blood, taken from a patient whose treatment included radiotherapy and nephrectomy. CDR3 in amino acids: CASSLGQRTENTEAFF. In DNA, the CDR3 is TGTGCCAGCAGCTTGGGTCAGCGGACGGAGAACACTGAAGCTTTCTTT.